The present entry profiles one T cell receptor beta chain with its context. What it binds is unknown. Germline values: CDR1 MNHEY, CDR2 SVGEGT. The J segment lost 8 bases and the V segment lost 5 bases, leaving 20 bases of the junction unmatched. There are 17 residues in the CDR3. Produced via immunoSEQ multiplex PCR; TCRdb's table is partial and in-frame only. The sample table includes over 130,000 clones. The data originate from a study of T cell responses to AZD1222 COVID-19 vaccine. Points from the study as a whole: AZD1222 recipients seropositive at baseline numbered only six or seven. Repertoires were obtained solely post-peak T cell response. Donor demographics were predominantly white British with a female majority; clonal diversity may be underestimated. The breadth and depth of Spike-specific TCRs increased once two AZD1222 doses had been given.

The genes are TRBV6-2 or TRBV6-3 and TRBJ1-1; 7 nucleotides match TRBD1. The sequence came from an adult in good health. Sequencing input: peripheral blood. The CDR3 bases are TGTGCCAGCAGTCGGCCGGGACGACAGGGAGGTATCGAGGAAGCTTTCTTT. Encoded protein: CASSRPGRQGGIEEAFF.